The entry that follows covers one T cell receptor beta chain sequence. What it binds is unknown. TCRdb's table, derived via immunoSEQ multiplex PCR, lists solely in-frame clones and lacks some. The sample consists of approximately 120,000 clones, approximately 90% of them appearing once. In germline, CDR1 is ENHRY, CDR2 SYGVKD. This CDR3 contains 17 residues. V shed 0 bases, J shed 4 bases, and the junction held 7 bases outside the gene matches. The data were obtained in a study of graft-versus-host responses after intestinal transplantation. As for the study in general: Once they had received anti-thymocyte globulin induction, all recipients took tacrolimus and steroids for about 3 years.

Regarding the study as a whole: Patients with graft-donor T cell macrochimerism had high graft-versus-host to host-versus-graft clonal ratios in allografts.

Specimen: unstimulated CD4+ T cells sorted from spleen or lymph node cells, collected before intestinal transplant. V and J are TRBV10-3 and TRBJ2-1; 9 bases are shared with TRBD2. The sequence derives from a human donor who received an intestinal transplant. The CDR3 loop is CAISESAGTSHYNEQFF. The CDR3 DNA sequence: TGTGCCATCAGTGAGTCGGCGGGGACTAGCCATTACAATGAGCAGTTCTTC.